This T cell receptor beta chain was retrieved from a study of T cell responses to AZD1222 COVID-19 vaccine. CDR3 length equals 12 residues. Trimming removed 6 bases at V and 7 bases at J, with 12 bases between. Sequencing was performed with immunoSEQ multiplex PCR; in TCRdb, only in-frame clones are kept and a portion is missing. The table shows 120,000 or so clones, with about 90% occurring only once. This clone was observed once. Its antigen is undetermined. Findings of the study overall: Dominant CD4 TCR responses targeted spike regions 160-218 and 743-854. When two AZD1222 doses had been given, Spike-specific TCR breadth and depth rose.

The specimen was peripheral blood, collected on day 0 of MenACWY control vaccination. J is TRBJ1-1 and V is TRBV12-3 or TRBV12-4, with unresolved D. The origin of this receptor is an adult in good health. The CDR3 region is CASRSRAFEAFF. DNA of the CDR3: TGTGCCAGCAGATCGCGGGCTTTTGAAGCTTTCTTT.